The 17 T cell receptor beta chains below were found in one sample sequenced in a study of T-cell reconstitution after alpha-beta-depleted transplantation in children. Study-wide findings and caveats: Among T cells one year after transplant, newly produced cells accounted for most counts and diversity.

It was with unique molecular identifiers that the TCRbeta library was prepared. TCRdb called the PCR reads again in MiXCR, with one record for every CDR3 protein. The sample yields 250,000 to 300,000 distinct CDR3 sequences, 6.5% to 9% seen once. No antigen is known for these receptors. The sample here was peripheral blood, taken 360 days after TCRalphabeta/CD19-depleted stem cell transplant. Source of these receptors: a female patient between 2 and 15 years old who had a stem cell transplant for Fanconi anemia, so the T cells may come from the graft donor.

The chain carries TRBV7-9 and TRBJ2-1, with 13 positions matching TRBD2. CDR1 and CDR2 (germline): SEHNR, FQNEAQ (reference sequence). J lost 0 bases, V lost 5 bases, and 4 bases had no gene match. CDR3 size: 17 residues. CDR3 sequence: CASSRTSGGYSYNEQFF. CDR3 bases: TGTGCCAGCAGCAGGACTAGCGGGGGTTACTCCTACAATGAGCAGTTCTTC.

In this sample, this clonotype turned up many times. V and J are TRBV5-1 and TRBJ2-7; TRBD1 matches at 9 bases. Germline CDR1 is SGHRS and CDR2 is YFSETQ. V shed 3 bases and J 5 bases; nucleotides not matched to a gene: 6. The CDR3 extends over 14 amino acids. The CDR3 nucleotides are TGCGCCAGCAGCTACGGACAGGGGACGGACGAGCAGTACTTC. It specifies CASSYGQGTDEQYF.

The CDR3 spells CASSRYYGDDNEQFF. As DNA, the CDR3 is TGTGCCAGCAGCCGATACTACGGCGATGACAATGAGCAGTTCTTC. V usage is TRBV28 and J usage is TRBJ2-1; no firm D call. Germline-derived CDR1 and CDR2 are MDHEN and SYDVKM. The CDR3 sequence is 15 residues long. The V end was cut by 6 bases, the J end by 5 bases, with 17 bases between.

This clonotype was observed at least ten times. CDR3 amino acids: CASSRGNREDQPQHF. Written as DNA, the CDR3 is TGTGCCAGCAGCCGGGGGAACAGGGAGGATCAGCCCCAGCATTTT. The chain joins TRBV6-2 or TRBV6-3 to TRBJ1-5; maybe TRBD1 (6 bases). The germline CDR1 and CDR2 sequences are MNHEY and SVGEGT. Trimming removed 6 bases at V and 5 bases at J, with 17 bases between. The CDR3 contains 15 residues.

This clonotype appeared many times. DNA of the CDR3: TGTGCCAGCAGTGAAGGGTATGAGCAGTTCTTC. This translates into CASSEGYEQFF. The chain has TRBV25-1 and TRBJ2-1; D is ambiguous. This CDR3 has 11 residues. Germline V CDR1 and CDR2: MGHDK, SYGVNS. Trimming took off 2 bases at V and 8 bases at J, with 4 bases between the two ends.

The V call is TRBV21-1, the J call TRBJ2-2; the table gives TRBD2 as D, unverified against the DNA. TRBV21-1 is a known pseudogene. The CDR3 length is 15 residues. CDR3 loop: CASSKVGTSVGELFF. The CDR3 DNA is TGTGCCAGCAGCAAAGTCGGGACTAGCGTCGGGGAGCTGTTTTTT.

The genes are TRBV28 and TRBJ1-3, with a weak D call TRBD1 (5 bases). V was pared by 2 bases and J by 3 bases, with 8 bases between. This CDR3 has 14 residues. Germline assignment: CDR1 MDHEN and CDR2 SYDVKM. CDR3 region: CASSLRGVGNTIYF. In DNA form, the CDR3 reads TGTGCCAGCAGTTTACGAGGGGTTGGAAACACCATATATTTT.

This clonotype was seen many times. This chain uses TRBV5-6 with TRBJ2-7, with TRBD2 matching 8 bases. Trimming at V came to 1 base and at J to 3 bases, leaving 6 bases not matched to a gene. Germline V gene sequence: CDR1 SGHDT, CDR2 YYEEEE. The CDR3 length is 15 residues. For the CDR3, the DNA is TGTGCCAGCAGCTTGCGTCTAGCGGGCTTCTACGAGCAGTACTTC. This codes for CASSLRLAGFYEQYF.

V is TRBV11-2 and J is TRBJ2-5; D is unresolved. Germline CDR1 reads SGHAT; CDR2 reads FQNNGV. Trimming left V 1 base short and J 2 bases short, with 14 bases between. This CDR3 spans 16 amino acids. The CDR3 here is CASSLVPTVLQETQYF. CDR3 DNA: TGTGCCAGCAGCTTAGTTCCCACAGTGCTGCAAGAGACCCAGTACTTC.

This clonotype has a count of ten or more. The gene calls are TRBV29-1 and TRBJ2-5; maybe TRBD1 (6 bases). Germline V gives CDR1 SQVTM, CDR2 ANQGSEA. This CDR3 has 15 amino acids. The ends were cut back, 5 bases at V and 1 base at J, with 17 bases in the middle. The CDR3 spells CSVRWTVGVQETQYF. The CDR3 nucleotides are TGCAGCGTTCGATGGACAGTGGGGGTCCAAGAGACCCAGTACTTC.

The CDR3 spells CASSTGWAGNTIYF. CDR3 bases: TGTGCCAGCAGCACAGGGTGGGCTGGAAACACCATATATTTT. This chain links TRBV7-9 with TRBJ1-3; tentatively, D is TRBD1 (6 bases). The V end was cut by 5 bases, the J end by 2 bases, with 10 bases between. The CDR3 has 14 amino acids. Germline loops: CDR1 SEHNR, CDR2 FQNEAQ (reference sequence).

Ten or more counts support this clonotype. The rearrangement uses TRBV28 and TRBJ2-7, with 7 bases fitting TRBD1. The CDR3 contains 14 residues. Unmatched junction bases numbered 5, after V lost 4 bases and J lost 2 bases. Germline V gene data show CDR1 as MDHEN and CDR2 as SYDVKM. CDR3 sequence (DNA): TGTGCCAGCAGTTCGGGGACAGTCACCTACGAGCAGTACTTC. Translation gives CASSSGTVTYEQYF. The whole variable domain, remainder taken from reference TRBV28 and TRBJ2-7, is DVKVTQSSRYLVKRTGEKVFLECVQDMDHENMFWYRQDPGLGLRLIYFSYDVKMKEKGDIPEGYSVSREKKERFSLILESASTNQTSMYLCASSSGTVTYEQYFGPGTRLTVT.

This clonotype was seen at least ten times. This chain uses TRBV4-2 with TRBJ1-1; D ambiguous. Trimming left V 0 bases short and J 3 bases short, with 8 bases between. The germline gives CDR1 LGHNA, CDR2 YNFKEQ. This CDR3 spans 14 amino acids. In DNA, the CDR3 is TGTGCCAGCAGCCAAGAACGCCTGGACACTGAAGCTTTCTTT. Translated: CASSQERLDTEAFF.

The gene calls are TRBV11-3 and TRBJ2-1; TRBD2 aligns across 12 bases. The CDR3 runs to 16 residues. J lost 6 bases, V lost 0 bases, and 3 bases had no gene match. In germline, CDR1 is SGHNT, CDR2 YENEEA. The CDR3 bases are TGTGCCAGCAGCTTAGAGGGACTAGCGGGCCCCAATGAGCAGTTCTTC. It yields the protein CASSLEGLAGPNEQFF.

V gene TRBV11-1 combines with J gene TRBJ1-5, with D perhaps TRBD1 (5 bases). CDR1 is SGHAT, CDR2 FQDESV, per germline (reference sequence). Trimming cost V 5 bases and J 4 bases, with 9 bases left between them. This CDR3 has 13 amino acids. CDR3 in amino acids: CASSQQVNQPQHF. The CDR3 DNA is TGTGCCAGCAGCCAACAGGTAAATCAGCCCCAGCATTTT.

The chain has TRBV11-2 and TRBJ1-4; D not certain. The CDR3 runs to 15 residues. The V end was cut by 2 bases, the J end by 3 bases, with 10 bases between. Germline CDR1 is SGHAT and CDR2 is FQNNGV. The DNA of the CDR3 is TGTGCCAGCAGCTTATTGGGAATCGCTAATGAAAAACTGTTTTTT. Protein sequence: CASSLLGIANEKLFF.

The chain has TRBV15 and TRBJ1-1, with unresolved D. CDR3 length: 12 residues. Germline lookup yields CDR1 LNHNV and CDR2 YYDKDF (reference sequence). V was trimmed by 6 bases and J by 0 bases, leaving 5 bases between them. The CDR3 region is CATSQVNTEAFF. As DNA, the CDR3 is TGTGCCACCAGTCAAGTGAACACTGAAGCTTTCTTT. The full variable domain, in which reference TRBV15 and TRBJ1-1 provide the parts outside the CDR3, is DAMVIQNPRYQVTQFGKPVTLSCSQTLNHNVMYWYQQKSSQAPKLLFHYYDKDFNNEADTPDNFQSRRPNTSFCFLDIRSPGLGDTAMYLCATSQVNTEAFFGQGTRLTVV.